This T cell receptor beta chain was recorded in a study of cytotoxic CD8 clonotypes in ibrutinib-treated CLL. Regarding the study as a whole: The clonality rise at ibrutinib response reflected private clonotype expansion.

Data came from immunoSEQ multiplex PCR; TCRdb stores just in-frame clones and leaves some out. The table lists some 170,000 clones, more than 70% of them singletons. V lost 3 bases, J lost 4 bases, and 18 bases lay in between. Looked up from germline, CDR1 is SGHVS and CDR2 is FQNEAQ. This CDR3 has 16 residues. For this clone: Its target is not known.

The TCR sequence derives from a human donor with chronic lymphocytic leukemia. The source material was PBMCs, sampled at disease progression, from a patient treated with ibrutinib. The J gene is TRBJ1-2, the V gene TRBV7-8; D possibly corresponds to TRBD1 (6 bases). CDR3 sequence (DNA): TGTGCCAGCAGCTTTCAAGGCGGGACATGGACCTATGGCTACACCTTC. This translates into CASSFQGGTWTYGYTF.